The next 8 T cell receptor beta chains were all read from a single sample in a study of T cell repertoires in cytomegalovirus infection. TCRdb re-derived calls from the reads in MiXCR, one entry per CDR3 protein. Of 150,000 to 200,000 distinct CDR3 sequences listed, approximately 20% were seen once; the top ten hold roughly 2.9%. Sequenced material: PBMCs. The receptors derive from a human donor in good health (CMV status not recorded). Some clones in this sample may be carry-over from other donors' samples.

The sample holds a few counts of this clonotype. The genes are TRBV7-3 and TRBJ2-7; D gene unclear. The CDR3 runs to 13 residues. Per the germline V gene, CDR1 is SGHTA and CDR2 is FQGTGA. Trimming pared 3 bases from V and 5 bases from J, leaving 11 bases between. The CDR3, as DNA: TGTGCCAGCAGCTTGACCACCAACAACGAGCAGTACTTC. This gives the protein CASSLTTNNEQYF.

This clonotype was counted a few times. The chain links TRBV11-2 to TRBJ2-1, with a tentative D call TRBD1 (6 bases). Between the trimmed V and J ends, which lost 6 bases and 6 bases, there was a span of 18 bases. CDR1 and CDR2 from the germline V gene are SGHAT and FQNNGV. This CDR3 region has 15 residues. Written as DNA, the CDR3 is TGTGCCAGCAGGGATAGATACAGGGCTTCCAATGAGCAGTTCTTC. Translating it yields CASRDRYRASNEQFF.

On this clonotype: A much larger clone lies a single base off, so this may be a read error. The V and J genes are TRBV7-3 and TRBJ2-3; D unclear. The germline V gene encodes CDR1 SGHTA and CDR2 FQGTGA. This CDR3 has 15 amino acids. CDR3 amino acids: CAGSFDLGGTDTQYF. CDR3 sequence (DNA): TGTGCCGGCAGCTTCGACCTAGGAGGCACAGATACGCAGTATTTT.

This chain uses TRBV6-2 or TRBV6-3 with TRBJ2-5; 11 nucleotides agree with TRBD2. CDR3 length: 18 residues. Trimming took 5 bases from V and 0 from J; bases not matched to a gene: 11. CDR1 is MNHEY and CDR2 is SVGEGT in the germline V gene. CDR3: CASSRTGLAGVYQETQYF. The CDR3 DNA is TGTGCCAGCAGTCGGACAGGACTAGCGGGCGTGTACCAAGAGACCCAGTACTTC.

The rearrangement joins TRBV6-6 to TRBJ1-2; 7 bases line up with TRBD1. The V gene's germline CDR1 is MNHNY and CDR2 SVGAGI (reference sequence). The junction had 10 bases not matched to a gene; V was cut back by 4 bases and J by 8 bases. CDR3 length: 14 amino acids. The DNA of the CDR3 is TGTGCCAGCAGTTTGACCCGGGACAGTGAGGGCTACACCTTC. Translation gives CASSLTRDSEGYTF.

J is TRBJ2-3 and V is TRBV20-1, with 7 positions matching TRBD1. Trimming cost V 4 bases and J 0 bases; bases outside gene matches: 4. The germline CDR1 and CDR2 sequences are DFQATT and SNEGSKA (reference sequence). CDR3 length equals 14 residues. The CDR3: CSAKQGSSTDTQYF. Here the CDR3 DNA reads TGCAGTGCTAAACAGGGGAGTAGCACAGATACGCAGTATTTT.

This clonotype was observed at least ten times. At one end, the junction sequence differs from germline, possibly due to a read error. This chain links TRBV7-7 with TRBJ2-7, with TRBD1 matching 9 bases. The CDR3 spans 15 residues. From germline, CDR1 is SSHAT and CDR2 FNYEAQ (reference sequence). CDR3 sequence: CASSSGPGQGYEQYF. CDR3 sequence (DNA): TGTGCTAGCAGCTCCGGACCGGGACAGGGCTACGAGCAGTACTTC.

The J gene is TRBJ2-1, the V gene TRBV29-1; 13 bases are a match to TRBD2. V dropped 3 bases and J dropped 2; count of bases not matched to a gene: 4. This CDR3 comprises 16 residues. Germline loops: CDR1 SQVTM, CDR2 ANQGSEA. CDR3 residues: CSVEGTSGVAYNEQFF. CDR3 in DNA: TGCAGCGTTGAGGGGACTAGCGGGGTCGCCTACAATGAGCAGTTCTTC.